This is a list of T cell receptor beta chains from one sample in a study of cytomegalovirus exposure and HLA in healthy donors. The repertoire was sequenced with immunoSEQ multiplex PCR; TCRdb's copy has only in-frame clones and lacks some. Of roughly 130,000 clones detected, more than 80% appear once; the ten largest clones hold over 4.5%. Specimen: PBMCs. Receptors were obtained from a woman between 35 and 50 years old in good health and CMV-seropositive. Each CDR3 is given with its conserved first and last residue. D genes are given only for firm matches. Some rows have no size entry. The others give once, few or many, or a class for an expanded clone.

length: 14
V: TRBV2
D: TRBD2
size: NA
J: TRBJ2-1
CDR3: CASSERGDYNEQFF
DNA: TGTGCCAGCAGTGAACGGGGGGACTACAATGAGCAGTTCTTC

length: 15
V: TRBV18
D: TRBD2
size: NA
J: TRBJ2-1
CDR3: CASSQLAGAYNEQFF
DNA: TGTGCCAGCTCACAACTAGCGGGGGCCTACAATGAGCAGTTCTTC

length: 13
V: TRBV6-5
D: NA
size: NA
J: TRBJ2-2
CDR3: CASSYEGAGELFF
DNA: TGTGCCAGCAGTTATGAAGGGGCCGGGGAGCTGTTTTTT

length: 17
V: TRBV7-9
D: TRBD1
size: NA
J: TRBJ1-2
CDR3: CASSSGQGAPDGYGYTF
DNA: TGTGCCAGCAGCTCAGGACAGGGGGCCCCCGATGGCTATGGCTACACCTTC

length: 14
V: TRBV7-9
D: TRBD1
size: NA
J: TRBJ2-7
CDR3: CASSWKGQGDEQYF
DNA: TGTGCCAGCAGCTGGAAAGGACAGGGGGACGAGCAGTACTTC

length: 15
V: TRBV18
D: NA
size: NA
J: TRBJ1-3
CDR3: CASSPPGEAGNTIYF
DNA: TGTGCCAGCTCACCCCCAGGGGAAGCTGGAAACACCATATATTTT

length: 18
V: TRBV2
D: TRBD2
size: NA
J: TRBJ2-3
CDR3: CASSEVASGGWGTDTQYF
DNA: TGTGCCAGCAGTGAAGTGGCTAGCGGGGGGTGGGGCACAGATACGCAGTATTTT

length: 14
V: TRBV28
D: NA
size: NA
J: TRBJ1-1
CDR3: CASSVAGINTEAFF
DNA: TGTGCCAGCAGTGTCGCGGGGATTAACACTGAAGCTTTCTTT

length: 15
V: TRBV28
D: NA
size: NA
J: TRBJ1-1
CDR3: CASSSMRQANTEAFF
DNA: TGTGCCAGCAGTTCCATGAGACAGGCGAACACTGAAGCTTTCTTT

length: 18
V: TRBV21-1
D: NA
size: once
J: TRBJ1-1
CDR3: CASSKYWLSTGIYAEAFF
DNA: TGTGCCAGCAGCAAATATTGGTTGTCGACAGGGATTTATGCTGAAGCTTTCTTT

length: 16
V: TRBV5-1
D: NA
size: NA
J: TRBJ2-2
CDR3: CASSPPGQMNTGELFF
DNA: TGCGCCAGCAGCCCACCAGGGCAGATGAACACCGGGGAGCTGTTTTTT

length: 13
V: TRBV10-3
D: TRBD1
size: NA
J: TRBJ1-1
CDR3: CATRTGAATEAFF
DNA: TGTGCCACCCGAACAGGGGCGGCGACTGAAGCTTTCTTT

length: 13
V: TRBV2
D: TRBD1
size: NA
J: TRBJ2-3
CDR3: CANTDRETDTQYF
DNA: TGTGCCAATACGGACAGGGAGACAGATACGCAGTATTTT

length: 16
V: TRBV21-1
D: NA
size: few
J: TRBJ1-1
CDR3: CASKTGGAEDDTEAFF
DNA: TGTGCCAGTAAGACAGGGGGCGCGGAAGACGACACTGAAGCTTTCTTT

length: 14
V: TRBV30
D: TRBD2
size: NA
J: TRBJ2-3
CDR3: CAWRGVAGAGTQYF
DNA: TGTGCCTGGAGGGGGGTAGCGGGGGCGGGTACGCAGTATTTT

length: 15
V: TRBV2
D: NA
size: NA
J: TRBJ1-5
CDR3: CASSWSKQGNQPQHF
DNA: TGTGCCAGCAGTTGGTCAAAGCAAGGCAATCAGCCCCAGCATTTT

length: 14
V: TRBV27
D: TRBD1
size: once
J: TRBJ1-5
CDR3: CASSQDRGGRPQHF
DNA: TGTGCCAGCAGTCAAGACAGGGGTGGGAGGCCCCAGCATTTT

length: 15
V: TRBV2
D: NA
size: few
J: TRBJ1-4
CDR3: CASSLGRVQEEKLFF
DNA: TGTGCCAGCAGCCTGGGCAGGGTACAGGAAGAAAAACTGTTTTTT

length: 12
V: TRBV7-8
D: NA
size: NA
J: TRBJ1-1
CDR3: CASSLRARAPFF
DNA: TGTGCCAGCAGCTTAAGGGCCAGGGCACCTTTCTTT

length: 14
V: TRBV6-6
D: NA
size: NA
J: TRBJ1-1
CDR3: CASSYLQGNTEAFF
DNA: TGTGCCAGCAGTTACCTTCAGGGGAACACTGAAGCTTTCTTT

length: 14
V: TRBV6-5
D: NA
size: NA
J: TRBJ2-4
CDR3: CASSPSGTLNIQYF
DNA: TGTGCCAGCAGCCCCTCCGGGACTCTAAACATTCAGTACTTC

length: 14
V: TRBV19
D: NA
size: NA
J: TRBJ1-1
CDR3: CASSPRGARGEAFF
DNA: TGTGCCAGTAGTCCTCGGGGGGCACGCGGTGAAGCTTTCTTT